Below, 29 T cell receptor beta chains from the same sample are listed, as sequenced in a study of technical replicates of blood from a handful of donors (TCRdb year 2017). The library was obtained by the immunoSEQ multiplex PCR assay. In its TCRdb copy, this immuneACCESS table keeps in-frame sequences only and misses some clones. Where compared with another copy, unresolved V genes explain less than half of these, and the others have no known cause. A total of 70,000 to 90,000 clones appear in this sample, 94% of them only once. Of the sample, about 0.4% falls within the top ten clones. The sample was T cells isolated from PBMCs. The receptors were sampled from a human donor in good health.

The V call is TRBV4-3, the J call TRBJ2-7; TRBD1 matches at 8 bases. CDR1 and CDR2 (germline): LGHNA, YSLEER. V shed 1 base and J 7 bases; nucleotides not matched to a gene: 9. The CDR3 has 15 residues. CDR3: CASSQGQGLDEEQYF. The CDR3 region has the DNA TGCGCCAGCAGCCAAGGACAGGGGCTAGACGAAGAGCAGTACTTC.

This chain uses TRBV7-3 with TRBJ1-2; no clear D gene. V was cut by 5 bases and J by 7 bases, with 23 bases left in between. This CDR3 is built from 16 residues. Germline assignment: CDR1 SGHTA and CDR2 FQGTGA. The CDR3 DNA sequence: TGTGCCAGCAGCGCCACTCGGGGAAAGGGATTCGGTGGCTACACCTTC. It encodes CASSATRGKGFGGYTF.

The chain employs TRBV19 and TRBJ2-7; 7 nucleotides match TRBD1. Germline-derived CDR1 and CDR2 are LNHDA and SQIVND (reference sequence). The CDR3 is 14 amino acids. The V and J ends lost 4 bases and 5 bases, in that order; junction bases with no gene match: 8. The CDR3 nucleotides read TGTGCCAGTAGTACTGCGACAGGGATTAACGAGCAGTACTTC. Translation gives CASSTATGINEQYF.

The V and J genes are TRBV4-1 and TRBJ2-1, with 11 bases lining up with TRBD2. Germline trimming cut 2 bases from V and 8 bases from J; bases unmatched to any gene: 11. Germline CDR1 MGHRA, CDR2 YSYEKL. The CDR3 contains 17 residues. This CDR3 is CASSQTPLAGVGDEQFF. CDR3 coding DNA: TGCGCCAGCAGCCAAACCCCACTAGCGGGAGTAGGGGATGAGCAGTTCTTC.

Remarks on this clone: A read error may account for a junction end that differs from germline. This chain uses TRBV5-1 with TRBJ1-1, with TRBD1 matching over 9 bases. The length of the CDR3 is 13 residues. Germline V gene data show CDR1 as SGHRS and CDR2 as YFSETQ. The CDR3 protein is CASSVVQTGGISF. The CDR3 DNA follows: TGCGCCAGCAGCGTCGTCCAGACAGGGGGGATTTCCTTT.

The chain links TRBV4-2 to TRBJ2-7; a weak D match, TRBD1 (5 bases). In germline, CDR1 is LGHNA, CDR2 YNFKEQ. This CDR3 has 15 amino acids. Trimming cost V 0 bases and J 7 bases, with 16 bases left between them. CDR3 sequence: CASSQDEQVLTEQYF. The CDR3 DNA is TGTGCCAGCAGCCAAGATGAACAGGTGCTTACAGAGCAGTACTTC.

CDR3 DNA: TGTGCCAGCAGTCCTCGGACAGGGGCCTACGAGCAGTACTTC. Translated, it gives CASSPRTGAYEQYF. The J gene is TRBJ2-7, the V gene TRBV27, with 9 bases identical to TRBD1. The germline gives CDR1 MNHEY, CDR2 SMNVEV (reference sequence). The CDR3 has 14 residues. Germline trimming cut 5 bases from V and 2 bases from J; bases unmatched to any gene: 4.

The chain combines TRBV6-5 with TRBJ2-3, with D unresolved. CDR3 size: 15 residues. CDR1 and CDR2 (germline): MNHEY, SVGAGI. V was cut by 2 bases and J by 2 bases, with 11 bases left in between. The chain's CDR3 is CASSYDNFYTDTQYF. In DNA, the CDR3 is TGTGCCAGCAGTTACGACAACTTCTACACAGATACGCAGTATTTT.

The gene calls are TRBV29-1 and TRBJ1-6, with 9 bases aligning to TRBD1. This CDR3 region has 13 residues. CDR1 and CDR2 from the germline V gene are SQVTM and ANQGSEA. The V segment lost 6 bases and the J segment 5 bases; nucleotides outside the gene matches: 2. DNA of the CDR3: TGCAGCGTGGGACAGGGACATAATTCACCCCTCCACTTT. Amino acid sequence: CSVGQGHNSPLHF.

The chain links TRBV30 to TRBJ1-2; D ambiguous. The CDR3 runs 13 residues. V dropped 0 bases and J dropped 8 bases, with 13 bases sitting between them. Germline CDR1 reads GTSNPN; CDR2 reads SVGIG (reference sequence). The CDR3 bases are TGTGCCTGGAGTGTACTGAGGTCGGGAGGCTACACCTTC. The encoded protein is CAWSVLRSGGYTF.

J is TRBJ1-4 and V is TRBV6-5; D is unclear. This CDR3 comprises 14 residues. CDR1 and CDR2 from the germline V gene are MNHEY and SVGAGI. Trimming pared 4 bases from V and 5 bases from J, leaving 11 bases between. This CDR3 is CASSSRTGNEKLFF. CDR3 nucleotides: TGTGCCAGCAGTTCTCGGACGGGGAATGAAAAACTGTTTTTT.

The chain is built from TRBV9 and TRBJ2-1, with 9 bases fitting TRBD2. The CDR3 has 15 amino acids. The ends lost 3 bases at V and 4 bases at J; junction bases unmatched: 5. In germline, CDR1 is SGDLS, CDR2 YYNGEE. This chain's CDR3 is CASSAGTSSYNEQFF. In DNA, the CDR3 is TGTGCCAGCAGCGCAGGGACTAGCTCATACAATGAGCAGTTCTTC.

The chain employs TRBV6-1 and TRBJ2-3; D is possibly TRBD1 (7 bases). Trimming took 4 bases from V and 6 from J, leaving 14 bases between them. This CDR3 spans 14 amino acids. Germline V CDR1 and CDR2: MNHNS, SASEGT. The CDR3 nucleotides read TGTGCCAGCAGTGGCTGGAGGGGGCTGGATACGCAGTATTTT. This encodes CASSGWRGLDTQYF.

The chain employs TRBV5-1 and TRBJ2-3; D not certain. The CDR3 totals 14 residues. Trimming removed 1 base from V and 2 bases from J, with 8 bases in between. CDR1 SGHRS and CDR2 YFSETQ come from the germline V gene. This CDR3 reads CASSLIADTDTQYF. The CDR3 DNA sequence: TGCGCCAGCAGCTTGATCGCGGACACAGATACGCAGTATTTT.

The count of this clone is one. This sequence joins TRBV28 and TRBJ2-5; no clear D. The germline CDR1 and CDR2 sequences are MDHEN and SYDVKM. The CDR3 extends over 14 amino acids. V was clipped by 6 bases and J by 4 bases, with 15 bases between them. The CDR3 here is CASSRDVRGETQYF. DNA for the CDR3: TGTGCCAGCAGCCGCGATGTGAGAGGAGAGACCCAGTACTTC.

The CDR3 coding sequence is TGCGCCAGCAGCTTGGACGGACATAAGGGTACTGAAGCTTTCTTT. Its protein is CASSLDGHKGTEAFF. This chain links TRBV5-1 with TRBJ1-1, with a tentative D call TRBD1 (5 bases). This CDR3 contains 15 residues. Germline-derived CDR1 and CDR2 are SGHRS and YFSETQ. Trimming took off 0 bases at V and 5 bases at J, with 14 bases between the two ends. Complete variable domain (other parts from reference TRBV5-1 and TRBJ1-1): KAGVTQTPRYLIKTRGQQVTLSCSPISGHRSVSWYQQTPGQGLQFLFEYFSETQRNKGNFPGRFSGRQFSNSRSEMNVSTLELGDSALYLCASSLDGHKGTEAFFGQGTRLTVV.

This clone has a single count. The chain joins TRBV6-6 to TRBJ2-7, with TRBD1 identical over 10 bases. CDR3 length equals 16 residues. Germline values: CDR1 MNHNY, CDR2 SVGAGI (reference sequence). The V segment lost 2 bases and the J segment 0 bases; nucleotides outside the gene matches: 4. The CDR3 reads CASSYGGTGDSYEQYF. As DNA, the CDR3 is TGTGCCAGCAGTTACGGTGGGACAGGGGACTCCTACGAGCAGTACTTC.

This chain uses TRBV7-3 with TRBJ2-7; 14 bases fit TRBD2. Unmatched junction bases numbered 5, after V lost 2 bases and J lost 2 bases. In germline, CDR1 is SGHTA, CDR2 FQGTGA. The CDR3 is 17 amino acids. CDR3 DNA: TGTGCCAGCAGCTTAGCCGGGACTAGCGGGAGCGCCTACGAGCAGTACTTC. Its protein is CASSLAGTSGSAYEQYF.

The chain combines TRBV9 with TRBJ2-3, with TRBD2 matching 9 bases. V gave up 3 bases and J gave up 5 bases; unmatched junction bases: 10. The length of the CDR3 is 16 residues. Looked up from germline, CDR1 is SGDLS and CDR2 is YYNGEE. Written as DNA, the CDR3 is TGTGCCAGCAGCGGGGGGGCAGCGGGAGGTCAAGATACGCAGTATTTT. This sequence encodes CASSGGAAGGQDTQYF.

The chain has TRBV28 and TRBJ2-7; 8 positions match TRBD1. The length of the CDR3 is 15 residues. The germline gives CDR1 MDHEN, CDR2 SYDVKM. V dropped 8 bases and J dropped 0; count of bases not matched to a gene: 9. The CDR3 loop reads CASGNRGLNSYEQYF. CDR3 DNA sequence: TGTGCCAGCGGTAACAGGGGGTTGAACTCCTACGAGCAGTACTTC. The variable domain in full, completed from reference TRBV28 and TRBJ2-7, reads DVKVTQSSRYLVKRTGEKVFLECVQDMDHENMFWYRQDPGLGLRLIYFSYDVKMKEKGDIPEGYSVSREKKERFSLILESASTNQTSMYLCASGNRGLNSYEQYFGPGTRLTVT.

The rearrangement joins TRBV4-3 to TRBJ1-1; D may be TRBD1 (5 bases). The CDR3 contains 16 residues. Germline V gene lookup returns CDR1 LGHNA and CDR2 YSLEER. Deletions cut 4 bases from V and 1 base from J, with 16 bases between. The CDR3 sequence is CASSPRGKAGNTEAFF. The CDR3 coding sequence is TGCGCCAGCAGCCCTCGGGGGAAGGCGGGGAACACTGAAGCTTTCTTT.

V usage is TRBV15 and J usage is TRBJ1-2, with D possibly TRBD1 on 5 matching bases. The CDR3 is 15 amino acids. The germline V gene has CDR1 LNHNV and CDR2 YYDKDF (reference sequence). The V end lost 1 base, the J end lost 4 bases, and 13 bases lay between the germline ends. The CDR3 nucleotides are TGTGCCACCAGCAGAGGCTCGGGGGATGGCTATGGCTACACCTTC. It encodes CATSRGSGDGYGYTF.

CDR3 loop: CATYRGNTIYF. In DNA, the CDR3 is TGTGCCACTTACAGGGGAAACACCATATATTTT. The V and J genes are TRBV10-3 and TRBJ1-3; tentatively, D is TRBD1 (5 bases). Trimming stripped 10 bases from V and 4 bases from J, with 8 bases between. Germline CDR1 reads ENHRY; CDR2 reads SYGVKD. The CDR3 has 11 amino acids.

This chain's CDR3 is CASSDGLTGVGETQYF. In DNA form, the CDR3 reads TGTGCCAGCAGTGATGGTCTGACAGGGGTTGGGGAGACCCAGTACTTC. This rearrangement joins TRBV6-1 to TRBJ2-5, with 8 bases identical to TRBD1. Losses at the gene ends were 3 bases for V and 5 bases for J; bases not matched to a gene: 11. CDR3 length equals 16 residues. CDR1 MNHNS and CDR2 SASEGT come from the germline V gene.

The rearrangement uses TRBV7-8 and TRBJ1-5; D is undetermined. The CDR3 runs 17 residues. CDR1 is SGHVS, CDR2 FQNEAQ, per germline. Trimming took off 3 bases at V and 3 bases at J, with 18 bases between the two ends. The CDR3 is CASSFGVAVTNNQPQHF. The CDR3, as DNA: TGTGCCAGCAGCTTCGGCGTAGCGGTGACAAACAATCAGCCCCAGCATTTT.

DNA of the CDR3: TGTGCCAGCGAGGAAACAGGGAGTAATCAGCCCCAGCATTTT. Encoded protein: CASEETGSNQPQHF. The chain couples TRBV28 to TRBJ1-5; a weak D match, TRBD1 (6 bases). The CDR3 runs to 14 residues. V was pared by 8 bases and J by 4 bases, with 15 bases between. Germline lookup yields CDR1 MDHEN and CDR2 SYDVKM. The full variable domain, rest sourced from reference TRBV28 and TRBJ1-5, is DVKVTQSSRYLVKRTGEKVFLECVQDMDHENMFWYRQDPGLGLRLIYFSYDVKMKEKGDIPEGYSVSREKKERFSLILESASTNQTSMYLCASEETGSNQPQHFGDGTRLSIL.

V is TRBV7-2 and J is TRBJ2-5, with 7 bases identical to TRBD2. Trimming cost V 5 bases and J 5 bases; bases outside gene matches: 14. The CDR3 length is 16 residues. The germline V gene encodes CDR1 SGHTA and CDR2 FQGNSA. The CDR3 DNA is TGTGCCAGCAGCGTAAGGGCCGGGAGGTCCGGGGAGACCCAGTACTTC. Residues: CASSVRAGRSGETQYF.

This chain links TRBV7-9 with TRBJ1-1; TRBD1 is a possible D gene (6 bases). The V end was cut by 2 bases, the J end by 1 base, with 14 bases between. The germline gives CDR1 SEHNR, CDR2 FQNEAQ (reference sequence). This CDR3 is built from 16 residues. CDR3 region: CASSLSRGDPNTEAFF. For the CDR3, the DNA is TGTGCCAGCAGCTTAAGCAGGGGAGACCCGAACACTGAAGCTTTCTTT. Full variable domain (missing parts from reference TRBV7-9 and TRBJ1-1): DTGVSQNPRHKITKRGQNVTFRCDPISEHNRLYWYRQTLGQGPEFLTYFQNEAQLEKSRLLSDRFSAERPKGSFSTLEIQRTEQGDSAMYLCASSLSRGDPNTEAFFGQGTRLTVV.

This clone was seen only a few times. V and J are TRBV28 and TRBJ1-1; 7 positions match TRBD1. The CDR3 is 12 residues long. Germline trimming cut 7 bases from V and 1 base from J; bases unmatched to any gene: 0. CDR1 and CDR2 (germline): MDHEN, SYDVKM. The CDR3 reads CASNRGNTEAFF. For the CDR3, the DNA is TGTGCCAGCAACAGGGGGAACACTGAAGCTTTCTTT. The variable domain in full, with the rest retrieved from reference TRBV28 and TRBJ1-1, is DVKVTQSSRYLVKRTGEKVFLECVQDMDHENMFWYRQDPGLGLRLIYFSYDVKMKEKGDIPEGYSVSREKKERFSLILESASTNQTSMYLCASNRGNTEAFFGQGTRLTVV.